The rows below give T cell receptor beta chains drawn from one sample of a study of identical twins. TCRdb fed the 5' RACE reads into MiXCR, producing one record per CDR3 protein. The table has a few hundred thousand distinct CDR3 sequences, 10% to 15% seen once; the top ten hold about 4.1%. This sample also belongs to another study, concerning yellow fever vaccine responses in identical twins.

Sequenced input: memory (CD45RO+) T cells sorted from blood. These receptors all come from a woman under 30 in good health. CDR3s include the opening cysteine and the closing phenylalanine or tryptophan. A D gene is named only where the DNA matches it firmly. Only part of the rows carry a size: once, few, many, or a class if the clone is expanded.

abundance	v_gene	j_gene	d_gene	CDR3aa	CDR3nt
.	TRBV19	TRBJ2-3	.	CASSPQQASTDTQYF	TGTGCCAGTAGCCCCCAACAGGCCAGCACAGATACGCAGTATTTT
few	TRBV28	TRBJ2-5	.	CASSLGPFDAQYF	TGTGCCAGCAGTTTGGGCCCTTTTGACGCCCAGTACTTC
many	TRBV18	TRBJ2-7	TRBD2	CASSPGPGQGTSGDFYEQYF	TGTGCCAGCTCACCCGGCCCGGGACAGGGGACTAGCGGGGACTTCTACGAGCAGTACTTC
few	TRBV6-2/TRBV6-3	TRBJ2-3	TRBD2	CASSPTTLLADRTDTQYF	TGTGCCAGCAGTCCAACCACCTTACTAGCGGACCGGACAGATACGCAGTATTTT
.	TRBV20-1	TRBJ2-1	TRBD2	CSARLAGLNEQFF	TGCAGTGCTAGACTAGCGGGGCTTAATGAGCAGTTCTTC
few	TRBV20-1	TRBJ2-1	TRBD2	CSASAGPYNEQFF	TGCAGTGCCTCAGCGGGACCCTACAATGAGCAGTTCTTC
few	TRBV25-1	TRBJ1-1	.	CASLAMTGGNTEAFF	TGTGCCAGCCTTGCAATGACAGGAGGAAACACTGAAGCTTTCTTT
.	TRBV20-1	TRBJ2-1	TRBD2	CSARDLLAGYNEQFF	TGCAGTGCTAGAGATCTACTAGCGGGGTATAATGAGCAGTTCTTC
many	TRBV11-2	TRBJ2-3	TRBD2	CASSLGLRGRGIGTDTQYF	TGTGCCAGCAGCTTAGGGTTGCGCGGGAGGGGAATAGGGACAGATACGCAGTATTTT
few	TRBV20-1	TRBJ1-1	.	CSARNLRGLMNTEAFF	TGCAGTGCTAGGAACTTAAGAGGGCTAATGAACACTGAAGCTTTCTTT
few	TRBV9	TRBJ2-3	.	CASSVQGLSTDTQYF	TGTGCCAGCAGCGTCCAGGGTTTGAGCACAGATACGCAGTATTTT
many	TRBV4-3	TRBJ2-1	.	CASSQDRGMYNEQFF	TGCGCCAGCAGCCAAGATCGCGGGATGTACAATGAGCAGTTCTTC
few	TRBV20-1	TRBJ2-1	TRBD1	CSARPTGFEQFF	TGCAGTGCTAGACCGACAGGGTTTGAACAGTTCTTC
few	TRBV25-1	TRBJ2-1	.	CASRREGQSNEQFF	TGTGCCAGCAGACGGGAAGGACAGAGCAATGAGCAGTTCTTC
many	TRBV7-9	TRBJ2-1	TRBD2	CASSSGTSGEQFF	TGTGCCAGCAGTTCCGGGACTAGCGGAGAGCAGTTCTTC
.	TRBV7-3	TRBJ2-1	.	CASRRGGQGGEQFF	TGTGCCAGCAGGAGGGGGGGCCAGGGCGGCGAGCAGTTCTTC